This T cell receptor (beta chain) appears in the sequencing data of a study of T-cell memory formation after mild COVID-19. The CDR3 has 16 amino acids. Trimming removed 3 bases from V and 0 bases from J, with 15 bases in between. The V gene's germline CDR1 is SGDLS and CDR2 YYNGEE. There are a few counts of this clonotype. TCRdb called the 5' RACE reads again in MiXCR, with one record for every CDR3 protein. The sample shows about 210,000 distinct CDR3 sequences, roughly 30% of them seen only once. Sample: PBMCs or a T cell subset sorted from them (not recorded which). The chain employs TRBV9 and TRBJ1-2; D is undetermined. The origin of this receptor is an adult woman who had mild COVID-19 (a few samples of this study predate the infection). Cell type and time point are not known. CDR3 region: CASSDGPPSANYGYTF. CDR3 nucleotides: TGTGCCAGCAGCGATGGGCCCCCTTCAGCTAACTATGGCTACACCTTC.